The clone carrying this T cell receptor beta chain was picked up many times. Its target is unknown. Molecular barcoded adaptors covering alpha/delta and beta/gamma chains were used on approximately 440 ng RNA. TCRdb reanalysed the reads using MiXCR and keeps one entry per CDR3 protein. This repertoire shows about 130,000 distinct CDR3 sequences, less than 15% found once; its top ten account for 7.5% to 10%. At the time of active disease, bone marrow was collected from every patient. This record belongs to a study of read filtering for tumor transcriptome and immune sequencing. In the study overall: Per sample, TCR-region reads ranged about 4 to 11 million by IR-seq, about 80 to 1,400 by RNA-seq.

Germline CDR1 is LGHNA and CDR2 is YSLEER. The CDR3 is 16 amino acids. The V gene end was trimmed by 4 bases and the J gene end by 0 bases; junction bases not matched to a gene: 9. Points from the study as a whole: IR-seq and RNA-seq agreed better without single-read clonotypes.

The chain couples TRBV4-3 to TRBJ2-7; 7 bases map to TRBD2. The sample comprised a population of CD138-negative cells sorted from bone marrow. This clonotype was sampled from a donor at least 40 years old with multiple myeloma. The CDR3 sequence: CASSLLGGESSYEQYF. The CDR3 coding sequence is TGCGCCAGCAGCCTCCTGGGGGGGGAGAGCTCCTACGAGCAGTACTTC.